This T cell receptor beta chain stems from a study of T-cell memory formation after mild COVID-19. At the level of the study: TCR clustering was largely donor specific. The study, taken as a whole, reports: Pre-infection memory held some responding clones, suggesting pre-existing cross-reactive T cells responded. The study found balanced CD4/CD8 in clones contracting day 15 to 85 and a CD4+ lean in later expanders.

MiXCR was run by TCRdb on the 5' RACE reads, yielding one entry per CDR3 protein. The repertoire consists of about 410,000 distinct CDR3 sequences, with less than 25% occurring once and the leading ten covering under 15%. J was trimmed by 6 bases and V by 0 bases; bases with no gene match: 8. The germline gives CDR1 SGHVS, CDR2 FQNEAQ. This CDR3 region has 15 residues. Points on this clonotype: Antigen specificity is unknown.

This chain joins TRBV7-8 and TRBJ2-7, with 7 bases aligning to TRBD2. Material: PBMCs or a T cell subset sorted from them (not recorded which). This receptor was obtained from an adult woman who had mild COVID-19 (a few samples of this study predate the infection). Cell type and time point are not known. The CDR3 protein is CASSLAGGAQGEQYF. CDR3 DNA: TGTGCCAGCAGCTTAGCGGGAGGGGCGCAAGGCGAGCAGTACTTC.